The present T cell receptor (beta chain) was sequenced within a study of T-cell memory formation after mild COVID-19. The overall study: The TCR clusters were mostly specific to one donor. General study points: Day 15 to 85 contracting clones showed balanced CD4/CD8; later expanders leaned CD4+. CD4+ contracting clones lay mainly in CM and EM, CD8+ ones in EMRA.

Libraries for TCRalpha and TCRbeta carried sample barcodes and unique molecular identifiers via 5'RACE. TCRdb passed the 5' RACE reads through MiXCR, listing each CDR3 protein once. The top ten hold about 39% of the sample, which has under 50,000 distinct CDR3 sequences, less than 35% seen once. Details on this clonotype: Its specificity is unknown.

Input material: PBMCs or a T cell subset sorted from them (not recorded which). This clonotype was sampled from a man aged 18 to 35 who had mild COVID-19 (a few samples of this study predate the infection). Cell type and time point are not known.

CDR3 bases: TGTGCCAGCAGTTTCCAGCGACAGGGTCTGTTAAGTACGCAGTATTTT. Translated, it gives CASSFQRQGLLSTQYF. This rearrangement joins TRBV6-5 to TRBJ2-3, with TRBD1 matching over 7 bases. The CDR3 length is 16 residues. The V gene's germline CDR1 is MNHEY and CDR2 SVGAGI. V lost 4 bases to trimming and J lost 8 bases; unmatched junction nucleotides: 15.